One sample yielded the 5 T cell receptor beta chains listed below, sequenced in a study of T cell responses to AZD1222 COVID-19 vaccine. TCRdb keeps only in-frame clones here, not all; method: immunoSEQ multiplex PCR. The data hold roughly 120,000 clones, with under 90% observed a single time. The source material was peripheral blood, sampled on day 0 of AZD1222 vaccination. These receptor sequences come from an adult in good health.

The chain recombines TRBV7-9 with TRBJ1-2; 8 bases agree with TRBD1. V trimming: 5 bases; J trimming: 3 bases; junction bases outside the gene matches: 5. CDR1 is SEHNR and CDR2 is FQNEAQ in the germline V gene (reference sequence). The CDR3 covers 14 residues. The CDR3 DNA sequence: TGTGCCAGCAGCACTCCGGGACAGGACTATGGCTACACCTTC. It encodes CASSTPGQDYGYTF.

The chain links TRBV30 to TRBJ1-6; a weak D match, TRBD1 (6 bases). The CDR3 is made up of 15 amino acids. Per the germline V gene, CDR1 is GTSNPN and CDR2 is SVGIG (reference sequence). V was pared by 0 bases and J by 8 bases, with 14 bases between. As DNA, the CDR3 is TGTGCCTGGAGTGTCGGGACACCCTGGGATTCACCCCTCCACTTT. Its translation is CAWSVGTPWDSPLHF.

This clone was seen only once. The chain couples TRBV9 to TRBJ2-1; 7 bases map to TRBD1. In germline, CDR1 is SGDLS, CDR2 YYNGEE. After removal of 4 bases from V and 2 bases from J, the junction contained 6 bases not matched to a gene. The CDR3 is made up of 15 amino acids. CDR3 amino acids: CASSTTGTAYNEQFF. The CDR3 nucleotides are TGTGCCAGCAGCACGACCGGGACAGCCTACAATGAGCAGTTCTTC. The full variable domain, completed using reference TRBV9 and TRBJ2-1, is DSGVTQTPKHLITATGQRVTLRCSPRSGDLSVYWYQQSLDQGLQFLIQYYNGEERAKGNILERFSAQQFPDLHSELNLSSLELGDSALYFCASSTTGTAYNEQFFGPGTRLTVL.

This sequence joins TRBV6-5 and TRBJ2-7, with D unclear. This CDR3 has 13 amino acids. Germline values: CDR1 MNHEY, CDR2 SVGAGI. V lost 5 bases, J lost 4 bases, and 12 bases lay in between. This CDR3 is CASSLPSSYEQYF. The CDR3 region has the DNA TGTGCCAGCAGTCTACCCTCTTCTTACGAGCAGTACTTC.

The rearrangement uses TRBV7-2 and TRBJ2-4, with D perhaps assigned TRBD1 or TRBD2 (6 bases each). The V end was cut by 3 bases, the J end by 0 bases, with 18 bases between. The CDR3 sequence is 18 residues long. Germline V gene sequence: CDR1 SGHTA, CDR2 FQGNSA. The CDR3 here is CASSLRRGESLAKNIQYF. CDR3 DNA: TGTGCCAGCAGCTTGAGGAGGGGGGAGAGTCTAGCCAAAAACATTCAGTACTTC.